One sample yielded the 17 T cell receptor beta chains listed below, sequenced in a study of T-cell reconstitution after alpha-beta-depleted transplantation in children. Unique molecular identifiers were incorporated into the prepared TCRbeta library. TCRdb reprocessed the PCR reads with MiXCR, giving one entry per CDR3 protein. The sample carries some 590,000 distinct CDR3 sequences, 8% to 11% recorded once. Sequences were derived from PBMCs from the stem cell graft donor, sampled from the stem cell graft. Source of these receptors: a human donor who donated a stem cell graft to a child with acute myeloid leukemia.

This clonotype was detected only a few times. The gene calls are TRBV7-9 and TRBJ2-1, with D perhaps matching TRBD2 (6 bases). Germline CDR1 and CDR2: SEHNR and FQNEAQ (reference sequence). The germline V and J ends were trimmed by 4 bases and 0 bases, with 7 bases remaining between them. The CDR3 sequence is 14 residues long. DNA of the CDR3: TGTGCCAGCAGCTCGACTAGCTCCTACAATGAGCAGTTCTTC. Translated, it gives CASSSTSSYNEQFF.

The rearrangement uses TRBV29-1 and TRBJ1-2; D remains ambiguous. Looked up from germline, CDR1 is SQVTM and CDR2 is ANQGSEA. The CDR3 loop spans 13 amino acids. Trimming took 6 bases from V and 4 from J, leaving 15 bases between them. The CDR3 region is CSVPWVEAYGYTF. The CDR3 DNA follows: TGCAGCGTACCCTGGGTGGAGGCCTATGGCTACACCTTC.

The table lists this clonotype with a few counts. The chain recombines TRBV20-1 with TRBJ1-5; 8 positions match TRBD1. CDR3 length equals 15 residues. Germline trimming cut 4 bases from V and 3 bases from J; bases unmatched to any gene: 8. Germline CDR1 is DFQATT and CDR2 is SNEGSKA (reference sequence). CDR3 DNA: TGCAGTGCTATGAGGACAGGGCGAAACAATCAGCCCCAGCATTTT. Its translation is CSAMRTGRNNQPQHF.

V usage is TRBV2 and J usage is TRBJ1-1; weak D call: TRBD1 (6 bases). V lost 8 bases, J lost 1 base, and 11 bases lay in between. Germline loops: CDR1 SNHLY, CDR2 FYNNEI. This CDR3 region has 13 residues. The CDR3 DNA reads as TGTGCCAGCGTCACGGGACAGAACACTGAAGCTTTCTTT. Translation: CASVTGQNTEAFF.

The sample holds a few counts of this clonotype. This chain joins TRBV7-9 and TRBJ2-7; 7 bases fit TRBD2. CDR1 and CDR2 from the germline V gene are SEHNR and FQNEAQ (reference sequence). V was pared by 5 bases and J by 2 bases, with 9 bases of the junction left unmatched. The CDR3 spans 15 residues. The CDR3 nucleotides are TGTGCCAGCAGCCCACCACACGGGACTACCTACGAGCAGTACTTC. As protein: CASSPPHGTTYEQYF.

The chain uses TRBV23-1 and TRBJ2-7, with D unclear. TRBV23-1 belongs to the ORF category, with a function that is uncertain. The CDR3 contains 10 residues. The V end lost 2 bases, the J end lost 5 bases, and 1 base lay between the germline ends. CDR3 in DNA: TGCGCCAGCAGTCAAAACGAGCAGTACTTC. Its protein is CASSQNEQYF.

This clonotype was detected only a few times. This chain connects TRBV11-2 to TRBJ2-5; D could derive from TRBD1 or TRBD2 (6 bases each). The CDR3 contains 15 residues. CDR1 is SGHAT, CDR2 FQNNGV, per germline. The germline V and J ends were trimmed by 5 bases and 5 bases, with 18 bases remaining between them. This chain's CDR3 is CASSPGLGGDETQYF. The CDR3 DNA is TGTGCCAGCAGCCCAGGCCTCGGGGGCGATGAGACCCAGTACTTC.

This clonotype was counted many times. The chain has TRBV9 and TRBJ2-1; TRBD2 agrees at 14 bases. The J segment lost 7 bases and the V segment lost 6 bases, leaving 3 bases of the junction unmatched. The germline V gene encodes CDR1 SGDLS and CDR2 YYNGEE. The CDR3 runs 14 residues. The DNA of the CDR3 is TGTGCCAGCACTAGGACTAGCGGGAGGAATGAGCAGTTCTTC. Its translation: CASTRTSGRNEQFF.

This clonotype was counted once. V usage is TRBV7-6 and J usage is TRBJ2-7; D perhaps matches TRBD1 (5 bases). Between the trimmed V and J ends, which lost 6 bases and 1 base, there was a span of 13 bases. There are 14 residues in the CDR3. The germline CDR1 and CDR2 sequences are SGHVS and FNYEAQ. CDR3 sequence reads: CASSSSQGSYEQYF. The CDR3 bases are TGTGCCAGCAGTAGCTCTCAGGGATCCTACGAGCAGTACTTC.

This clonotype was recorded at least ten times. The chain couples TRBV11-1 to TRBJ2-5; 12 bases map to TRBD2. The germline gives CDR1 SGHAT, CDR2 FQDESV (reference sequence). The CDR3 has 18 amino acids. With 5 bases clipped from V and 4 bases from J, the junction kept 14 bases outside the gene matches. In nucleotides, the CDR3 is TGTGCCAGCAGCCAGCGGGCTAGCGGGAGGGACTTCGGAGAGACCCAGTACTTC. This encodes CASSQRASGRDFGETQYF.

V gene TRBV7-8 combines with J gene TRBJ2-7, with 7 bases lining up with TRBD2. Per the germline V gene, CDR1 is SGHVS and CDR2 is FQNEAQ. V gave up 5 bases and J gave up 7 bases; unmatched junction bases: 17. The CDR3 covers 16 residues. CDR3 DNA: TGTGCCAGCAGCGCGATTTTCAAGAGCGGGGCTAGGGAGCAGTACTTC. Protein product: CASSAIFKSGAREQYF.

There are a few counts of this clonotype. V gene TRBV6-1 combines with J gene TRBJ2-3; a possible D gene is TRBD2 (6 bases). The CDR3 sequence is 17 residues long. The germline CDR1 and CDR2 sequences are MNHNS and SASEGT. Trimming pared 2 bases from V and 5 bases from J, leaving 20 bases between. The CDR3 loop is CASSESFPGGIGDTQYF. The CDR3, as DNA: TGTGCCAGCAGTGAATCGTTTCCCGGCGGGATAGGAGATACGCAGTATTTT.

This clonotype was observed a few times. The rearrangement joins TRBV29-1 to TRBJ2-3; 14 positions agree with TRBD2. In germline, CDR1 is SQVTM, CDR2 ANQGSEA. With V trimmed by 7 bases and J by 11 bases, 8 bases remained unmatched. The CDR3 runs to 13 residues. This chain's CDR3 is CSGGTSGSRGQYF. The CDR3 bases are TGCAGCGGCGGGACTAGCGGGAGTAGAGGGCAGTATTTT.

The chain joins TRBV7-3 to TRBJ2-1; 8 bases map to TRBD1. Germline lookup yields CDR1 SGHTA and CDR2 FQGTGA. The CDR3 has 15 amino acids. Trimming took 4 bases from V and 2 from J; bases not matched to a gene: 4. The chain's CDR3 is CASSSDRDPYNEQFF. The DNA of the CDR3 is TGTGCCAGCAGCTCGGACAGGGATCCCTACAATGAGCAGTTCTTC.

This clonotype was counted at least ten times. The gene calls are TRBV29-1 and TRBJ2-1; D perhaps matches TRBD1 (5 bases). V was shortened by 6 bases and J by 6 bases, with 15 bases between the two germline ends. The CDR3 runs 13 residues. Germline lookup yields CDR1 SQVTM and CDR2 ANQGSEA. The CDR3 DNA is TGCAGCGTCGTGGACGGTGGGGCCAATGAGCAGTTCTTC. Translation: CSVVDGGANEQFF.

This clonotype was counted many times. The genes are TRBV20-1 and TRBJ2-1; 7 bases line up with TRBD2. V shed 5 bases and J 5 bases; nucleotides not matched to a gene: 12. CDR3 length equals 15 residues. Germline lookup yields CDR1 DFQATT and CDR2 SNEGSKA (reference sequence). CDR3 protein: CSARRGSSSHNEQFF. Here the CDR3 DNA reads TGCAGTGCTCGGCGCGGGAGTTCCTCACACAATGAGCAGTTCTTC.

This clonotype was seen ten or more times. The chain links TRBV12-3 or TRBV12-4 to TRBJ1-1; D call uncertain. Deletions cut 3 bases from V and 0 bases from J, with 8 bases between. This CDR3 region has 14 residues. The CDR3 is CASSFSGLNTEAFF. CDR3 coding DNA: TGTGCCAGCAGTTTCTCCGGGTTGAACACTGAAGCTTTCTTT.